Below are 20 T cell receptor beta chains sequenced from a single sample in a study of blood T cell repertoires in COVID-19. Assay used: immunoSEQ multiplex PCR; TCRdb lists only in-frame clones, some missing. The data hold 270,000 or so clones, with about 88% observed a single time. Sequences were obtained from PBMCs or T cells enriched from blood (not recorded which). Every receptor here comes from a woman between 50 and 59 years old who had been exposed to COVID-19.

V and J are TRBV5-6 and TRBJ1-1; 9 nucleotides match TRBD1. The CDR3 consists of 15 residues. Germline V CDR1 and CDR2: SGHDT, YYEEEE. The trim removed 5 bases at V and 5 bases at J, leaving 10 bases unmatched. The CDR3 reads CASRNEQGARTEAFF. DNA for the CDR3: TGTGCCAGCAGGAATGAACAGGGGGCGCGAACTGAAGCTTTCTTT.

The chain links TRBV6-5 to TRBJ2-7; 7 bases are shared with TRBD1. CDR3 length: 15 residues. The V and J ends lost 1 base and 3 bases, in that order; junction bases with no gene match: 6. Germline loops: CDR1 MNHEY, CDR2 SVGAGI. CDR3 amino acids: CASSYLQGTHYEQYF. In nucleotides, the CDR3 is TGTGCCAGCAGTTACTTACAGGGGACCCACTACGAGCAGTACTTC.

The chain employs TRBV30 and TRBJ2-3, with D possibly matching TRBD2 (7 bases). Looked up from germline, CDR1 is GTSNPN and CDR2 is SVGIG (reference sequence). V was pared by 2 bases and J by 3 bases, with 15 bases between. This CDR3 has 15 amino acids. The CDR3 spells CAWSRGDYRTDTQYF. CDR3 nucleotide sequence: TGTGCCTGGAGTAGGGGGGACTACCGAACAGATACGCAGTATTTT.

The chain has TRBV2 and TRBJ2-5, with 8 bases lining up with TRBD2. CDR1 and CDR2 (germline): SNHLY, FYNNEI. Losses at the gene ends were 6 bases for V and 2 bases for J; bases not matched to a gene: 8. The CDR3 extends over 15 amino acids. The CDR3 nucleotides read TGTGCCAGCAGGCACCGGGAGGGGAATCAAGAGACCCAGTACTTC. The encoded protein is CASRHREGNQETQYF. The full variable domain, in which reference TRBV2 and TRBJ2-5 provide the parts outside the CDR3, is EPEVTQTPSHQVTQMGQEVILRCVPISNHLYFYWYRQILGQKVEFLVSFYNNEISEKSEIFDDQFSVERPDGSNFTLKIRSTKLEDSAMYFCASRHREGNQETQYFGPGTRLLVL.

The rearrangement joins TRBV6-5 to TRBJ2-1; the D is unclear. This CDR3 region has 13 residues. V lost 7 bases and J lost 0, with 7 bases in between. Germline loops: CDR1 MNHEY, CDR2 SVGAGI. The CDR3: CASTVSSYNEQFF. Here the CDR3 DNA reads TGTGCCAGCACGGTAAGCTCCTACAATGAGCAGTTCTTC.

This chain joins TRBV6-5 and TRBJ1-1, with D unclear. The V gene lost 8 bases and the J gene lost 2 bases, with 18 bases spanning the gap. The CDR3 is 15 amino acids. The germline V gene encodes CDR1 MNHEY and CDR2 SVGAGI. The CDR3 DNA sequence: TGTGCCAGCGGACCTCGGAGCGGTCCTAACACTGAAGCTTTCTTT. This codes for CASGPRSGPNTEAFF.

V usage is TRBV7-8 and J usage is TRBJ2-7; D is uncertain. The CDR3 is made up of 14 amino acids. V shed 5 bases and J shed 1 base, with 12 bases lying between them. Germline CDR1 and CDR2: SGHVS and FQNEAQ. CDR3 DNA: TGTGCCAGCAGCCCCCTTCGCAGTTCCTACGAGCAGTACTTC. Protein sequence: CASSPLRSSYEQYF.

Only a few counts were recorded for this clone. The chain is built from TRBV24-1 and TRBJ2-5; TRBD2 might be the D (5 bases). V lost 4 bases, J lost 4 bases, and 15 bases lay in between. Germline assignment: CDR1 KGHDR and CDR2 SFDVKD. The CDR3 covers 15 residues. The CDR3 DNA reads TGTGCCACCAGTGACCCGAGGGAGATTCGAGAGACCCAGTACTTC. Translating it yields CATSDPREIRETQYF.

There are many counts of this clone. J is TRBJ1-3 and V is TRBV29-1, with D hard to call. CDR3 length: 14 residues. Trimming stripped 8 bases from V and 4 bases from J, with 18 bases between. Germline CDR1 SQVTM, CDR2 ANQGSEA. This CDR3 is CSLRGGEAGNTIYF. CDR3 nucleotides: TGCAGCCTCCGCGGCGGGGAGGCCGGAAACACCATATATTTT.

The gene calls are TRBV9 and TRBJ1-6; D call uncertain. The CDR3 covers 14 residues. Trimming removed 1 base from V and 7 bases from J, with 9 bases in between. Germline V gene data show CDR1 as SGDLS and CDR2 as YYNGEE. DNA of the CDR3: TGTGCCAGCAGCGTATCGAGGGCCAATTCACCCCTCCACTTT. It translates to CASSVSRANSPLHF.

This chain connects TRBV2 to TRBJ2-7; 8 bases fit TRBD1. With 4 bases clipped from V and 7 bases from J, the junction kept 9 bases outside the gene matches. The V gene's germline CDR1 is SNHLY and CDR2 FYNNEI. CDR3 size: 14 residues. The CDR3: CASSGSRGPTEQYF. In nucleotides, the CDR3 is TGTGCCAGCAGTGGGTCCAGGGGGCCGACGGAGCAGTACTTC. The full variable domain, in which reference TRBV2 and TRBJ2-7 provide the parts outside the CDR3, is EPEVTQTPSHQVTQMGQEVILRCVPISNHLYFYWYRQILGQKVEFLVSFYNNEISEKSEIFDDQFSVERPDGSNFTLKIRSTKLEDSAMYFCASSGSRGPTEQYFGPGTRLTVT.

The chain recombines TRBV5-1 with TRBJ2-5; tentative D call: TRBD1 (6 bases). The V gene's germline CDR1 is SGHRS and CDR2 YFSETQ. Between the trimmed V and J ends, which lost 5 bases and 4 bases, there was a span of 15 bases. CDR3 length equals 14 residues. CDR3 sequence (DNA): TGCGCCAGCAGTACGGGACACCTGGGAGAGACCCAGTACTTC. This translates into CASSTGHLGETQYF.

This chain connects TRBV28 to TRBJ2-3, with a weak D call TRBD2 (6 bases). The CDR3 extends over 15 amino acids. V was cut by 5 bases and J by 2 bases, with 14 bases left in between. In germline, CDR1 is MDHEN, CDR2 SYDVKM. The CDR3 spells CASSLPGLNTDTQYF. The CDR3 DNA reads as TGTGCCAGCAGTCTCCCTGGACTAAACACAGATACGCAGTATTTT.

The rearrangement links TRBV19 to TRBJ1-5; D may be TRBD1 (5 bases). Germline loops: CDR1 LNHDA, CDR2 SQIVND (reference sequence). V lost 6 bases, J lost 0 bases, and 15 bases lay in between. This CDR3 spans 16 amino acids. The CDR3 loop reads CASRGWGISSNQPQHF. The CDR3 nucleotides are TGTGCCAGTAGAGGATGGGGCATCTCTAGCAATCAGCCCCAGCATTTT.

This chain connects TRBV4-3 to TRBJ2-5; 10 bases align to TRBD1. V lost 3 bases, J lost 3 bases, and 7 bases stayed unmatched. This CDR3 is 16 amino acids long. Germline loops: CDR1 LGHNA, CDR2 YSLEER. This CDR3 reads CASSQAFGQGEETQYF. CDR3 DNA sequence: TGCGCCAGCAGCCAGGCTTTTGGACAGGGGGAAGAGACCCAGTACTTC.

The chain links TRBV7-3 to TRBJ2-3, with D perhaps matching TRBD2 (5 bases). This CDR3 region has 13 residues. The ends were cut back, 0 bases at V and 5 bases at J, with 6 bases in the middle. Germline V CDR1 and CDR2: SGHTA, FQGTGA. Here the CDR3 reads CASSLTRGDTQYF. CDR3 nucleotides: TGTGCCAGCAGCTTAACCCGGGGAGATACGCAGTATTTT.

The genes are TRBV7-3 and TRBJ2-5; 7 nucleotides line up with TRBD2. CDR3 length: 14 amino acids. Per the germline V gene, CDR1 is SGHTA and CDR2 is FQGTGA. The trim removed 4 bases at V and 5 bases at J, leaving 7 bases unmatched. CDR3 loop: CASSSGEGLETQYF. For the CDR3, the DNA is TGTGCCAGCAGCTCGGGGGAGGGGTTGGAGACCCAGTACTTC.

The V call is TRBV18, the J call TRBJ1-1, with D unclear. Germline V CDR1 and CDR2: KGHSH, LQKENI. This CDR3 comprises 13 residues. The V and J ends lost 6 bases and 1 base respectively, with 9 bases between them. As DNA, the CDR3 is TGTGCCAGCTCTACTAATTCGAACACTGAAGCTTTCTTT. It encodes CASSTNSNTEAFF.

This clone appeared a single time. This rearrangement joins TRBV25-1 to TRBJ1-1, with D uncertain. V was cut by 1 base and J by 11 bases, with 23 bases left in between. The germline gives CDR1 MGHDK, CDR2 SYGVNS. The CDR3 runs to 16 residues. The CDR3 loop is CASSEFPVRRRGRAFF. CDR3 nucleotides: TGTGCCAGCAGTGAATTCCCCGTTCGTCGTAGAGGGAGGGCTTTCTTT.

This sequence joins TRBV30 and TRBJ2-3; D gene unclear. The CDR3 runs 15 residues. V shed 5 bases and J shed 2 bases, with 17 bases lying between them. CDR1 is GTSNPN, CDR2 SVGIG, per germline (reference sequence). The CDR3, as DNA: TGTGCCTGGGGTAACGCGGCCCTCACCACAGATACGCAGTATTTT. It is translated as CAWGNAALTTDTQYF.